This paragraph covers one TCR beta chain sequence. This CDR3 has 13 residues. Trimming pared 7 bases from V and 2 bases from J, leaving 9 bases between. CDR1 is SNHLY, CDR2 FYNNEI, per germline. This sample was taken from a study of shared clonotypes between healthy human individuals. The unsorted PBMC sample used ten immunoSEQ deep assay plates. Clones were read by immunoSEQ multiplex PCR, and TCRdb kept only the in-frame ones, dropping some. The sample shows some 530,000 clones, around 73% of them seen only once. Specimen: PBMCs. This TCR was recovered from a middle-aged woman in good health. Some clones in this sample may be carry-over from other donors' samples. The J gene is TRBJ1-5, the V gene TRBV2; D perhaps matches TRBD1 (5 bases). The CDR3 nucleotides read TGTGCCAGCACAGTGGGGGGCAATCAGCCCCAGCATTTT. This sequence encodes CASTVGGNQPQHF.